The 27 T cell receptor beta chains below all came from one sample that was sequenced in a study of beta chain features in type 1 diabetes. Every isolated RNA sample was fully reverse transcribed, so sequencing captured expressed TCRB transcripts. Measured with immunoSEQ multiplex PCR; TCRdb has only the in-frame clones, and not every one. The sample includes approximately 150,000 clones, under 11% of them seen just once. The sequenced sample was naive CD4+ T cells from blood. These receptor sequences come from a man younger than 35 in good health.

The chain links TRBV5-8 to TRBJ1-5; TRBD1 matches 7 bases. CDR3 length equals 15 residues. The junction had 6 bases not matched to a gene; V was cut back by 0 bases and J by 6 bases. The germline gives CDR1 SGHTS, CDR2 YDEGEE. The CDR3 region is CASSLEGALRQPQHF. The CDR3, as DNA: TGTGCCAGCAGCTTGGAGGGGGCTCTACGTCAGCCCCAGCATTTT.

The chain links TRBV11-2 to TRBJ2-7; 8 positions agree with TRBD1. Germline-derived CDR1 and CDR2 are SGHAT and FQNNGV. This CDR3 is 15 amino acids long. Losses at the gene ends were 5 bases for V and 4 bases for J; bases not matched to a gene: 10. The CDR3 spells CASSQGQGALYEQYF. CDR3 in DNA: TGTGCCAGCAGCCAGGGGCAGGGGGCATTATACGAGCAGTACTTC.

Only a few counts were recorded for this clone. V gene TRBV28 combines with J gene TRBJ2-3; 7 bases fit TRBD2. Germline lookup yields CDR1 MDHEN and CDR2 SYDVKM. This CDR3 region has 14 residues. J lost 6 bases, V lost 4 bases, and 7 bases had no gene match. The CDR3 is CASSSPGGSDTQYF. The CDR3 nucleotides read TGTGCCAGCAGTTCCCCGGGGGGATCGGATACGCAGTATTTT.

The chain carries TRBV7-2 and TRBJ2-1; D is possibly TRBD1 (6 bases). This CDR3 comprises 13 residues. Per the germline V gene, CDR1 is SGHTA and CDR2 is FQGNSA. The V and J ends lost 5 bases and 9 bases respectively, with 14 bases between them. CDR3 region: CASSRPTGTEQFF. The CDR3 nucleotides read TGTGCCAGCAGCCGCCCCACAGGGACTGAGCAGTTCTTC.

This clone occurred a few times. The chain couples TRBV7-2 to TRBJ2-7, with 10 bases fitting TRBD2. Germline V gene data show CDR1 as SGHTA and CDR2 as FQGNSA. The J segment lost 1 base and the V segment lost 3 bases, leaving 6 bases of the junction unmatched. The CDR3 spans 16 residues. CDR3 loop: CASSFAGTSESYEQYF. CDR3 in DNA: TGTGCCAGCAGCTTCGCCGGGACTAGCGAGTCCTACGAGCAGTACTTC.

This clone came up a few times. The CDR3 DNA follows: TGTGCCAGCAGCTTGTGGGGCGGGCCCCCGGGGGTAGGTCAAGAGACCCAGTACTTC. Translating gives CASSLWGGPPGVGQETQYF. The J gene is TRBJ2-5, the V gene TRBV5-6, with D perhaps TRBD2 (6 bases). This CDR3 spans 19 amino acids. V was cut by 1 base and J by 2 bases, with 24 bases left in between. Germline lookup yields CDR1 SGHDT and CDR2 YYEEEE.

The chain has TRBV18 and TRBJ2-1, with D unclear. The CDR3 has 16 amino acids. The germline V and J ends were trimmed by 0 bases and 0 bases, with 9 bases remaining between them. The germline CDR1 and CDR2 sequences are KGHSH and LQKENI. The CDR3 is CASSPPGGSSYNEQFF. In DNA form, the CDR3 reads TGTGCCAGCTCACCACCAGGCGGCAGCTCCTACAATGAGCAGTTCTTC.

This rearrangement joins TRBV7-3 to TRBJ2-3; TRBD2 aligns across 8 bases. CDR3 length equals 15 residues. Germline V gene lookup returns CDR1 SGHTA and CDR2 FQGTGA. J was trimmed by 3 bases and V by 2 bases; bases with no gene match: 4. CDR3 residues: CASSLLGGGTDTQYF. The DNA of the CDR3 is TGTGCCAGCAGCTTACTCGGCGGGGGGACAGATACGCAGTATTTT.

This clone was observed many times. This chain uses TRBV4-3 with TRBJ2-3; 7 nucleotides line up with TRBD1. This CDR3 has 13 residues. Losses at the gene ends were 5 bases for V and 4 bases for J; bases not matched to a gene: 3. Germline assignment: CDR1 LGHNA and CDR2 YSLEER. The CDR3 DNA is TGCGCCAGCAGCGCGACAGGGTCAGATACGCAGTATTTT. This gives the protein CASSATGSDTQYF.

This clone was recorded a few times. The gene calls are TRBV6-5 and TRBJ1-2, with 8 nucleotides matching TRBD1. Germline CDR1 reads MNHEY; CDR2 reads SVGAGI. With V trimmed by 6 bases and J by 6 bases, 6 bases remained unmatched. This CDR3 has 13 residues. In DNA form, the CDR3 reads TGTGCCAGCAGGAGGACAGGGAAGGATGGCTACACCTTC. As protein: CASRRTGKDGYTF.

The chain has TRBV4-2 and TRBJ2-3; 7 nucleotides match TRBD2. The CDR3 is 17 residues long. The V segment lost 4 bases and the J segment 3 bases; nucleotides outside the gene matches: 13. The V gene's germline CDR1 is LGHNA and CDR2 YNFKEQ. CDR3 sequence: CASSPRKAAGVTDTQYF. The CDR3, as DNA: TGTGCCAGCAGCCCTAGGAAGGCGGCGGGGGTAACAGATACGCAGTATTTT.

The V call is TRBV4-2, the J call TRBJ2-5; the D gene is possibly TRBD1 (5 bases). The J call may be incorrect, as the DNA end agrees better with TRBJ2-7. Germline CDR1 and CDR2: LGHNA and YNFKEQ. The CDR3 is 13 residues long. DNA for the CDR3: TGTGCCAGCAGCCAAGACAGGGTCGACGAGCAGTACTTC. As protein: CASSQDRVDEQYF.

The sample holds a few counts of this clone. Here the CDR3 DNA reads TGTGCCAGCAGTCTAGCGGGGGGCCCATTTGAGTACTTC. Translated, it gives CASSLAGGPFEYF. V and J are TRBV27 and TRBJ2-7, with 11 bases lining up with TRBD2. The CDR3 loop spans 13 amino acids. Germline CDR1 reads MNHEY; CDR2 reads SMNVEV (reference sequence). V dropped 5 bases and J dropped 11; count of bases not matched to a gene: 8.

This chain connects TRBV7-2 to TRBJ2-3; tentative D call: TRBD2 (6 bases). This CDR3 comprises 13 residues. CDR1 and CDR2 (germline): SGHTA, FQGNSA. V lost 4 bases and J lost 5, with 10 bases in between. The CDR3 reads CASSSGGLDTQYF. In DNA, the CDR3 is TGTGCCAGCAGCTCTGGAGGGTTAGATACGCAGTATTTT.

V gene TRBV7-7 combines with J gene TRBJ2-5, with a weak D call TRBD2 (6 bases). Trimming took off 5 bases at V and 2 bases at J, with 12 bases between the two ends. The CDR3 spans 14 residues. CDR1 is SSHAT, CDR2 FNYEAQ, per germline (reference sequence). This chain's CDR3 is CASSPDGLQETQYF. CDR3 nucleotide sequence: TGTGCCAGCAGCCCAGACGGACTACAAGAGACCCAGTACTTC.

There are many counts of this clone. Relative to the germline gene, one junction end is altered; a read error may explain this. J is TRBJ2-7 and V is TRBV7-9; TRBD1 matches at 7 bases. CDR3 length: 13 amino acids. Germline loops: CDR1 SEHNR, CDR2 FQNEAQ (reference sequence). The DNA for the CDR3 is TGTGCCAGCAGCCCGATCGCCGGGACAGAAAGCCGCTTC. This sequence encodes CASSPIAGTESRF.

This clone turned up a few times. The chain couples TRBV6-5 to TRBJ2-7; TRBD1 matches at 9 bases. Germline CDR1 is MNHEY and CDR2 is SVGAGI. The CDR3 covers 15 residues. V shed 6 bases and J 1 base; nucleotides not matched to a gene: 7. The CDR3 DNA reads TGTGCCAGCAGCCCAACTGGGACAGGGTCCTACGAGCAGTACTTC. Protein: CASSPTGTGSYEQYF.

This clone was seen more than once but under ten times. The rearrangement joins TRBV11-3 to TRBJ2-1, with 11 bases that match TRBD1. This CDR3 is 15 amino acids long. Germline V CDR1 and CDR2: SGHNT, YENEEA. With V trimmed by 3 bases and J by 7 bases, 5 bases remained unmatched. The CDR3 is CASSFGQGAWNEQFF. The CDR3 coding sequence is TGTGCCAGCAGCTTCGGACAGGGGGCTTGGAATGAGCAGTTCTTC.

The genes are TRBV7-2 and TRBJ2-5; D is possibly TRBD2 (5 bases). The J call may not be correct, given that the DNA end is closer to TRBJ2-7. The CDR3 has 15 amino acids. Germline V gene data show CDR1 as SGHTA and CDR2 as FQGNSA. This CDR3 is CASSLREGGSYEQYF. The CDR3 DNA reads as TGTGCCAGCAGCTTACGGGAAGGTGGCTCCTACGAGCAGTACTTC.

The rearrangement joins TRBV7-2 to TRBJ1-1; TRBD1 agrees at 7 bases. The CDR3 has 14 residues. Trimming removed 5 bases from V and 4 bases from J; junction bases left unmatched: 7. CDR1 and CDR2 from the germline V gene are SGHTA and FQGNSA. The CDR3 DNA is TGTGCCAGCAGCCCGGAGAGGGGGCTCACTGAAGCTTTCTTT. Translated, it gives CASSPERGLTEAFF.

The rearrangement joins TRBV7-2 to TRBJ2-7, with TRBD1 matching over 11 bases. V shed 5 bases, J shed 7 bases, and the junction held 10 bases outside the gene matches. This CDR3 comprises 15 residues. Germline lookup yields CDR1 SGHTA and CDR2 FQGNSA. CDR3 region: CASSAGQGALREQYF. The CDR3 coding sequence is TGTGCCAGCAGCGCAGGACAGGGGGCTTTACGGGAGCAGTACTTC.

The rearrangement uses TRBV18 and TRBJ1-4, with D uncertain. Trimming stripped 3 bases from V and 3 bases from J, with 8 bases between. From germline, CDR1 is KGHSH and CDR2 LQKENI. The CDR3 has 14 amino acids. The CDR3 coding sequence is TGTGCCAGCTCACCCAGTTTGTCTAATGAAAAACTGTTTTTT. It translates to CASSPSLSNEKLFF.

The CDR3 spells CASSKRQGPAEQYF. The CDR3 DNA reads TGTGCCAGCTCAAAACGACAGGGCCCGGCCGAGCAGTACTTC. The chain is built from TRBV18 and TRBJ2-7; 7 positions agree with TRBD1. Trimming removed 5 bases from V and 6 bases from J; junction bases left unmatched: 10. Germline V lookup: CDR1 KGHSH, CDR2 LQKENI. The CDR3 length is 14 residues.

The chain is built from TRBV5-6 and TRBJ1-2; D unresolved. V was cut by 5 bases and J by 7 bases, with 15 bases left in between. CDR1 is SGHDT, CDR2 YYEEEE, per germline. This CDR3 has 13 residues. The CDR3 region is CASRNDARGGYTF. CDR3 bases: TGTGCCAGCAGAAATGACGCGAGAGGTGGCTACACCTTC.

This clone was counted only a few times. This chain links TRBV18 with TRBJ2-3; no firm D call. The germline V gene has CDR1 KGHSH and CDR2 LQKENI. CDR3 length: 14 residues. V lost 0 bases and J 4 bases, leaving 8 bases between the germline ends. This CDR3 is CASSPPSLPDTQYF. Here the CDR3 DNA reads TGTGCCAGCTCACCACCTAGCCTCCCAGATACGCAGTATTTT.

DNA for the CDR3: TGCGCCAGCAGCTACCAACAGGGGACAGATACGCAGTATTTT. Protein sequence: CASSYQQGTDTQYF. The rearrangement links TRBV5-1 to TRBJ2-3; 7 nucleotides agree with TRBD1. The V gene end was trimmed by 3 bases and the J gene end by 3 bases; junction bases not matched to a gene: 4. Germline CDR1 is SGHRS and CDR2 is YFSETQ. The CDR3 covers 14 residues.

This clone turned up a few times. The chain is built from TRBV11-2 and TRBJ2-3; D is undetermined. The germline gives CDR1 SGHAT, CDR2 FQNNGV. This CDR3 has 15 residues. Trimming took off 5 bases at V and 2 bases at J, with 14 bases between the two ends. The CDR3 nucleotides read TGTGCCAGCAGCATACTAACGTTGTCCACAGATACGCAGTATTTT. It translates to CASSILTLSTDTQYF.